The rows below give T cell receptor beta chains drawn from one sample of a study of Ad26.COV2.S vaccination and SARS-CoV-2 variants. Repertoires were generated with immunoSEQ multiplex PCR, while TCRdb's copy carries only in-frame clones and drops some. This sample carries about 350,000 clones, approximately 86% of them seen once, and the ten largest clones take 9.5% to 12%. Material: peripheral blood, obtained in a trial of Ad26.COV2.S vaccine versus placebo. These receptor sequences come from a person aged 18-65 years who received the Ad26.COV2.S COVID-19 vaccine or a placebo. The CDR3 runs from the conserved cysteine through the conserved F or W. The D gene is left open where the match is weak. Where a row states a size, it is once, few, many or the class of an expanded clone; other rows omit it.

size: NA; V: TRBV4-3; J: TRBJ1-5; D: NA; DNA: TGCGCCAGCAGCCAAGTATGGGCAGTTGGCAATCAGCCCCAGCATTTT; CDR3: CASSQVWAVGNQPQHF
size: NA; V: TRBV5-4; J: TRBJ2-7; D: TRBD1; DNA: TGTGCCAGCAGCTCTGGGGACAGGCTTTCCTACGAGCAGTACTTC; CDR3: CASSSGDRLSYEQYF
size: NA; V: TRBV7-2; J: TRBJ2-1; D: TRBD2; DNA: TGTGCCAGCAGCTCCGGGGGGGGCGGACCCCAACACAATGAGCAGTTCTTC; CDR3: CASSSGGGGPQHNEQFF
size: NA; V: TRBV6-5; J: TRBJ1-1; D: NA; DNA: TGTGCCAGCAGTTACTCTTCGACAGAGAACACTGAAGCTTTCTTT; CDR3: CASSYSSTENTEAFF
size: NA; V: TRBV7-2; J: TRBJ1-2; D: TRBD1; DNA: TGTGCCAGCAGCTTAGCGACAGGGGGTGCCTATGGCTACACCTTC; CDR3: CASSLATGGAYGYTF
size: few; V: TRBV18; J: TRBJ2-3; D: TRBD1; DNA: TGTGCCAGCTCACCACTGGGGACAGCCAACACAGATACGCAGTATTTT; CDR3: CASSPLGTANTDTQYF
size: many; V: TRBV10-3; J: TRBJ2-7; D: NA; DNA: TGTGCCATCAGTGAGCCCGGACAGTCTAGCTCCTACGAGCAGTACTTC; CDR3: CAISEPGQSSSYEQYF
size: NA; V: TRBV11-2; J: TRBJ2-7; D: TRBD2; DNA: TGTGCCAGCAGCTTCGGGGCTAGCGGAACCTACGAGCAGTACTTC; CDR3: CASSFGASGTYEQYF
size: NA; V: TRBV6-1; J: TRBJ1-1; D: NA; DNA: TGTGCCAGCAGTGAATATGGGGGTGGACGGATAAACCAAGCTTTCTTT; CDR3: CASSEYGGGRINQAFF
size: few; V: TRBV24-1; J: TRBJ1-2; D: NA; DNA: TGTGCCACCAGTGACATGACAGGTTGGGGCTACACCTTC; CDR3: CATSDMTGWGYTF
size: NA; V: TRBV28; J: TRBJ2-2; D: NA; DNA: TGTGCCAGCAGTTTATCCCAGCCCACCGGGGAGCTGTTTTTT; CDR3: CASSLSQPTGELFF
size: NA; V: TRBV28; J: TRBJ2-4; D: NA; DNA: TGTGCCAGCAGTTCAGGGGGGGCGGAGGCCAAAAACATTCAGTACTTC; CDR3: CASSSGGAEAKNIQYF
size: once; V: TRBV6-6; J: TRBJ1-4; D: NA; DNA: TGTGCCAGCAGTCCCCCTGGCAGGGGAGGTGAAAAACTGTTTTTT; CDR3: CASSPPGRGGEKLFF
size: NA; V: TRBV10-1; J: TRBJ2-7; D: NA; DNA: TGCGCCAGCAGCCCCGGAAGGACTATATACGAGCAGTACTTC; CDR3: CASSPGRTIYEQYF
size: once; V: TRBV3-1/TRBV3-2; J: TRBJ2-7; D: NA; DNA: TGTGCCAGCAGCCAAGACGGACTTACCTACGAGCAGTACTTC; CDR3: CASSQDGLTYEQYF
size: NA; V: TRBV11-2; J: TRBJ2-1; D: NA; DNA: TGTGCCAGCAGCCCGCAGAGGTGGATGAATGAGCAGTTCTTC; CDR3: CASSPQRWMNEQFF
size: NA; V: TRBV9; J: TRBJ1-2; D: TRBD1; DNA: TGTGCCAGCAGCGTAGCGTGGACAGGGGGTCTCGCTGGGTACACCTTC; CDR3: CASSVAWTGGLAGYTF
size: NA; V: TRBV7-6; J: TRBJ2-1; D: NA; DNA: TGTGCCAGCAGCTTAGGCGGGTCTCCCTACGATGAGCAGTTCTTC; CDR3: CASSLGGSPYDEQFF
size: NA; V: TRBV7-2; J: TRBJ2-1; D: TRBD2; DNA: TGTGCCAGCACCGCGGTGGGACTAGCGGGAGGGCCCGCCTACAATGAGCAGTTCTTC; CDR3: CASTAVGLAGGPAYNEQFF
size: NA; V: TRBV29-1; J: TRBJ1-2; D: NA; DNA: TGCAGCGCTCCAGGGGTGCGGGGCTACACCTTC; CDR3: CSAPGVRGYTF
size: NA; V: TRBV24-1; J: TRBJ1-3; D: NA; DNA: TGTGCCACCAGTGATCAGTCCGCGGGAAACACCATATATTTT; CDR3: CATSDQSAGNTIYF
size: once; V: TRBV30; J: TRBJ2-4; D: NA; DNA: TGTGCCTGGAGTTGGCGGACTCTAGCCAAAAACATTCAGTACTTC; CDR3: CAWSWRTLAKNIQYF
size: NA; V: TRBV7-2; J: TRBJ2-7; D: TRBD2; DNA: TGTGCCAGCAGCTTAGCGACTAGCGTAACTCAGCAGTACTTC; CDR3: CASSLATSVTQQYF